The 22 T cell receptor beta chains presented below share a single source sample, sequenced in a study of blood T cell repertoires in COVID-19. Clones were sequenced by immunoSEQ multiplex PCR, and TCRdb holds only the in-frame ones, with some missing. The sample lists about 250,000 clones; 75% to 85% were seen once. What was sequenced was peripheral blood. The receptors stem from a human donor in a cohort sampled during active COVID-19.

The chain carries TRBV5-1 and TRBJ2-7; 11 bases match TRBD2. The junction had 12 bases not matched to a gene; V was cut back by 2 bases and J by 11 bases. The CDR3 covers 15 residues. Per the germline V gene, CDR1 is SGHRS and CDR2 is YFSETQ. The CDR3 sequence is CASSFDTSGSPHEYF. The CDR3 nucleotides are TGCGCCAGCAGCTTTGATACTAGCGGGAGCCCTCACGAGTACTTC.

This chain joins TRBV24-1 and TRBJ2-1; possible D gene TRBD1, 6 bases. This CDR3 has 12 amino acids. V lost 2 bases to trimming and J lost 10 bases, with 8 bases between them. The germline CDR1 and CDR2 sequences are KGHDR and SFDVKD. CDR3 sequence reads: CATSDSDREQFF. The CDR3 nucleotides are TGTGCCACCAGTGATTCGGACAGAGAGCAGTTCTTC.

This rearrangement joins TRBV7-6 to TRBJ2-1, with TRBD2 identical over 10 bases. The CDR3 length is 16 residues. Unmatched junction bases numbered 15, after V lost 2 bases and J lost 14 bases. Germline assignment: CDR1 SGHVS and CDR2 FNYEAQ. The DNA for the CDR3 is TGTGCCAGCAGCTTAACGTCGATAGCGGGAGGTCGGGTCGAGTTCTTC. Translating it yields CASSLTSIAGGRVEFF.

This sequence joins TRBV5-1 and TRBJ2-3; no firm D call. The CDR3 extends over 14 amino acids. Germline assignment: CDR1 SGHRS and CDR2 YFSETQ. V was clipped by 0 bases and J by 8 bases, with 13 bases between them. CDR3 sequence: CASSLGGPGSTQYF. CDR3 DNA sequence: TGCGCCAGCAGCTTGGGAGGTCCCGGCAGTACGCAGTATTTT.

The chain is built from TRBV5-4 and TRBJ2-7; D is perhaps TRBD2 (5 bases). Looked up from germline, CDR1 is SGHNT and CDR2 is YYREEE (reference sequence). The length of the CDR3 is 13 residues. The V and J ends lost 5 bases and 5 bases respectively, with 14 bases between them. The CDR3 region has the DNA TGTGCCAGCAGACGAGGGCCGTCAGACGAGCAGTACTTC. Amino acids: CASRRGPSDEQYF.

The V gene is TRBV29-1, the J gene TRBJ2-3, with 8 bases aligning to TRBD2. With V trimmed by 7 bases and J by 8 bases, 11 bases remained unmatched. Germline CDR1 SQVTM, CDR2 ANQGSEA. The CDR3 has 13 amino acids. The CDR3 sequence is CSAITGLGATQYF. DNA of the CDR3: TGCAGCGCCATCACGGGACTAGGGGCTACGCAGTATTTT.

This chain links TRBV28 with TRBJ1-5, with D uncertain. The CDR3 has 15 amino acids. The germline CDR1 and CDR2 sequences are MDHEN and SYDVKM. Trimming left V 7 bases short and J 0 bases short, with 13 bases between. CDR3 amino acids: CASKGGEYSNQPQHF. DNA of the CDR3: TGTGCCAGCAAAGGTGGGGAGTATAGCAATCAGCCCCAGCATTTT.

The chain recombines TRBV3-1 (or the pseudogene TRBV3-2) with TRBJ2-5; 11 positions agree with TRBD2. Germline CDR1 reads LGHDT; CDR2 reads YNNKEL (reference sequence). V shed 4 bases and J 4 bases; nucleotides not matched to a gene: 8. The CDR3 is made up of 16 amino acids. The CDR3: CASSRDLAGGRETQYF. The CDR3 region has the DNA TGTGCCAGCAGCCGAGACCTAGCGGGAGGTCGAGAGACCCAGTACTTC.

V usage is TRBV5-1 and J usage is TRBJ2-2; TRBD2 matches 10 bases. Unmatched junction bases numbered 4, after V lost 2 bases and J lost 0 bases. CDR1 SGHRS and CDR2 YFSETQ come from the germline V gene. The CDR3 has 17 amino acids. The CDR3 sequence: CASSFLAGGANTGELFF. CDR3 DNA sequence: TGCGCCAGCAGCTTTTTAGCGGGGGGCGCGAACACCGGGGAGCTGTTTTTT.

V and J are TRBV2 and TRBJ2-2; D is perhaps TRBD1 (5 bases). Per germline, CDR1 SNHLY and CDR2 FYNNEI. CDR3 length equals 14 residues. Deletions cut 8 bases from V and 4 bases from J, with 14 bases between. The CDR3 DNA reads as TGTGCCAGCGCACTTCAGGGCGTCACCGGGGAGCTGTTTTTT. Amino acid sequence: CASALQGVTGELFF.

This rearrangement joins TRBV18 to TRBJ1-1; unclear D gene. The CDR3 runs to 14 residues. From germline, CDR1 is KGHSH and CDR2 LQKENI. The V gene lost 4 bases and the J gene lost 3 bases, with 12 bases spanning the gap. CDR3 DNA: TGTGCCAGCTCACTGAGCGGATCCGACACTGAAGCTTTCTTT. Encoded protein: CASSLSGSDTEAFF.

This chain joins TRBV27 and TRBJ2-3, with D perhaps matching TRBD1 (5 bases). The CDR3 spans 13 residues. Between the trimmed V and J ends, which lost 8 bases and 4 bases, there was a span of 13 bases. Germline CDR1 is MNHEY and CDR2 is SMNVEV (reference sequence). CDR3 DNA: TGTGCCAGCGCTGGGGTAGGGGCAGATACGCAGTATTTT. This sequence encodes CASAGVGADTQYF.

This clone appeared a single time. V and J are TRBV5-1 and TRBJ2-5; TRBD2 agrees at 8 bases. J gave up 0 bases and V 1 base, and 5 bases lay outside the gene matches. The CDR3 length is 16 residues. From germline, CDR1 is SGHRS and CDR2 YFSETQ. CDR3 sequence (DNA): TGCGCCAGCAGCTTGATGGGACTAGGGTACCAAGAGACCCAGTACTTC. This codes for CASSLMGLGYQETQYF.

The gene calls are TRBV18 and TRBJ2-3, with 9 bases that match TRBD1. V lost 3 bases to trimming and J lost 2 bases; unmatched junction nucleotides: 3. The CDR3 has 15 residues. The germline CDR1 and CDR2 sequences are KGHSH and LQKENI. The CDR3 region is CASSPQQGATDTQYF. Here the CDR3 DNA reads TGTGCCAGCTCACCCCAACAGGGGGCCACAGATACGCAGTATTTT.

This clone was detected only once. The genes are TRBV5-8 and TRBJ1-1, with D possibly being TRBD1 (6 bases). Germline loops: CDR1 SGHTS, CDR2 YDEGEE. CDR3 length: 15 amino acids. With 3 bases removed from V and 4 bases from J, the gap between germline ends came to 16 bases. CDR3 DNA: TGTGCCAGCAGCTGGGGGGGCAGGATCGGCACTGAAGCTTTCTTT. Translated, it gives CASSWGGRIGTEAFF.

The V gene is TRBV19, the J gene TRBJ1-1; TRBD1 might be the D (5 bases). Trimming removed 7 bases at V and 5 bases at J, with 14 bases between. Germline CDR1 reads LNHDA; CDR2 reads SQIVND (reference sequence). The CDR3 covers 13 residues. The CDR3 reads CASTPPPGTEAFF. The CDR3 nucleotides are TGTGCCAGTACCCCTCCCCCAGGGACTGAAGCTTTCTTT.

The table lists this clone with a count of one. CDR3: CASSRQGQINSPLHF. The CDR3 DNA reads as TGTGCCAGCAGTCGGCAGGGACAGATAAATTCACCCCTCCACTTT. The chain carries TRBV6-5 and TRBJ1-6; 7 nucleotides line up with TRBD1. J gave up 7 bases and V 5 bases, and 8 bases lay outside the gene matches. Germline-derived CDR1 and CDR2 are MNHEY and SVGAGI. The CDR3 has 15 residues.

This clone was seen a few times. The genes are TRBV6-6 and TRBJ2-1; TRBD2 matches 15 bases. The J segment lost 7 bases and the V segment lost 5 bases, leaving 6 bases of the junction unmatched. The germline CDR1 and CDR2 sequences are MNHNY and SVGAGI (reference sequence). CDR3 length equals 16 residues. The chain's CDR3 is CASSQPGLAGGNEQFF. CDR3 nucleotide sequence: TGTGCCAGCAGTCAACCAGGACTAGCGGGGGGGAATGAGCAGTTCTTC.

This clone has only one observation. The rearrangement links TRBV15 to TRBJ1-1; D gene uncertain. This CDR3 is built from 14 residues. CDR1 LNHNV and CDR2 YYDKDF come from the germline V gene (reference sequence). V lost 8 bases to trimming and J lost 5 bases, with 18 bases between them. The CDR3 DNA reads TGTGCCACCGGTCAACGGACTCTGAGGACTGAAGCTTTCTTT. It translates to CATGQRTLRTEAFF.

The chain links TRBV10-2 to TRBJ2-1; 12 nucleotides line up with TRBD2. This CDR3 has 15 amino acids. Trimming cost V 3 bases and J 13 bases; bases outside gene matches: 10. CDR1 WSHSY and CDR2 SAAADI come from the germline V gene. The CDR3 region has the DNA TGCGCCAGCAGTGATCGGGCTAGCGGGAGGGCCTCCCAGTTCTTC. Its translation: CASSDRASGRASQFF.

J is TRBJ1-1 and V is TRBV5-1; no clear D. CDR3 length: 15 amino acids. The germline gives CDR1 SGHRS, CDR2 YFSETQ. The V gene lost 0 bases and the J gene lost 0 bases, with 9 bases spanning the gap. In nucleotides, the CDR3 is TGCGCCAGCAGCTTGGGCGTCGGGATGAACACTGAAGCTTTCTTT. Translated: CASSLGVGMNTEAFF.

Written as DNA, the CDR3 is TGTGCCAGCAGCCAATCGCGGGGGGGGAAAACTGAAGCTTTCTTT. Protein sequence: CASSQSRGGKTEAFF. The chain joins TRBV14 to TRBJ1-1; D is possibly TRBD1 (5 bases). Germline CDR1 SGHDN, CDR2 FVKESK. V lost 2 bases to trimming and J lost 5 bases, with 15 bases between them. The CDR3 spans 15 residues.